One T cell receptor beta chain is described in this entry. The V gene lost 5 bases and the J gene lost 6 bases, with 17 bases spanning the gap. Germline CDR1 reads SGHVS; CDR2 reads FNYEAQ. This CDR3 region has 15 residues. The protocol was immunoSEQ multiplex PCR, while the TCRdb copy is restricted to in-frame clones and leaves out a portion. The sample carries around 45,000 clones, 88% recorded once. The source of the sample is a study of PD-L1 blockade in urothelial cancer. For the study at large: The researchers analyzed blood 3 weeks (second dose) and 6 weeks after treatment start. Counts from blood samples showed a median of roughly 150,000 T cells.

The sample here was PBMCs, taken around atezolizumab (anti-PD-L1) treatment. The receptor was isolated from an elderly man with urothelial cancer. The genes are TRBV7-6 and TRBJ2-1, with a tentative D call TRBD1 (8 bases). CDR3 region: CASSRGGQVANEQFF. The CDR3 coding sequence is TGTGCCAGCAGCAGGGGGGGACAGGTGGCCAATGAGCAGTTCTTC.